This entry is about one TCR beta chain. This record belongs to a study of blood T cell repertoires in COVID-19. Libraries were prepared by immunoSEQ multiplex PCR; TCRdb keeps only in-frame clonotypes and omits some of them. Of 180,000 or so clones in the sample, around nine tenths were seen once. The CDR3 covers 14 residues. Germline CDR1 is SNHLY and CDR2 is FYNNEI. Between the trimmed V and J ends, which lost 7 bases and 0 bases, there was a span of 13 bases. V gene TRBV2 combines with J gene TRBJ2-7; TRBD1 might be the D (6 bases). Sequencing was done on a sample of peripheral blood. The clonotype comes from a man aged 18 to 30 with active or convalescent COVID-19. This chain's CDR3 is CASIPDRNSYEQYF. CDR3 DNA sequence: TGTGCCAGCATCCCCGACAGGAACTCCTACGAGCAGTACTTC.